Listed below are T cell receptor beta chains from one sample, sequenced in a study of identical twins. TCRdb re-derived calls from the 5' RACE reads in MiXCR, one entry per CDR3 protein. The profile covers 1.5 million to 2 million distinct CDR3 sequences, with around a third appearing a single time and less than 0.35% taken by the ten largest. What was sequenced was cord blood. All receptors come from a newborn girl in good health. The CDR3 runs from the conserved cysteine through the conserved F or W. D genes are given only for firm matches. Rows give clone size only sometimes, using once, few, many, or a class for an expanded clone.

TRBD2	TRBV14	TRBJ2-7	.	CASSRGGTLSSYEQYF	TGTGCCAGCAGCCGGGGAGGGACTCTCTCTTCCTACGAGCAGTACTTC
.	TRBV5-1	TRBJ1-3	.	CASKMTDEGTIYF	TGCGCCAGCAAAATGACGGATGAAGGCACCATATATTTT
.	TRBV20-1	TRBJ2-7	many	CSATRQVAYEQYF	TGCAGTGCCACAAGACAGGTGGCCTACGAGCAGTACTTC
.	TRBV20-1	TRBJ2-7	few	CSANPSFGYEQYF	TGCAGTGCTAACCCCTCATTTGGGTACGAGCAGTACTTC
.	TRBV4-1	TRBJ2-5	once	CASSQDSKGETMYF	TGCGCCAGCAGCCAAGATAGTAAGGGAGAGACCATGTACTTC
.	TRBV30	TRBJ2-5	.	CARLNQGSETQYF	TGTGCCAGACTAAACCAGGGATCAGAGACCCAGTACTTC
TRBD2	TRBV7-8	TRBJ2-1	.	CASSPYVLAGADSYNEQFF	TGTGCCAGCAGCCCATATGTGCTAGCGGGGGCCGATTCCTACAATGAGCAGTTCTTC
TRBD1	TRBV20-1	TRBJ1-6	.	CSASHPGQGYNSPLHF	TGCAGTGCTTCTCATCCGGGACAGGGTTATAATTCACCCCTCCACTTT
TRBD1	TRBV28	TRBJ1-5	few	CASSLPKDREDLALNQPQHF	TGTGCCAGCAGTTTACCCAAAGACAGGGAAGATTTGGCTTTAAATCAGCCCCAGCATTTT
TRBD1	TRBV7-2	TRBJ1-6	few	CASSLQGSTGTSPLHF	TGTGCCAGCAGCTTACAGGGATCGACAGGGACTTCACCCCTCCACTTT
.	TRBV5-1	TRBJ2-6	many	CASSLGDSGANVLTF	TGTGCCAGCAGCCTAGGGGACTCTGGGGCCAACGTCCTGACTTTC
TRBD1	TRBV3-1	TRBJ1-4	few	CASSHMTGGSEKLFF	TGTGCCAGCAGCCACATGACAGGGGGCAGTGAAAAACTGTTTTTT
.	TRBV7-9	TRBJ2-4	.	CASSLRARGAKNIQYF	TGTGCCAGCAGCTTACGAGCTAGGGGAGCCAAAAACATTCAGTACTTC
TRBD1	TRBV20-1	TRBJ2-7	.	CSAPDRGDLNEQYF	TGCAGTGCGCCGGACAGGGGCGACCTCAACGAGCAGTACTTC
TRBD1	TRBV6-4	TRBJ1-5	.	CASSGSQRDRVKWHF	TGTGCCAGCAGTGGCTCACAGCGGGACAGAGTTAAATGGCATTTT
.	TRBV9	TRBJ1-2	.	CASSVAIQVDRTYGYIF	TGTGCCAGCAGCGTAGCCATTCAAGTAGACAGGACCTATGGCTACATCTTC
.	TRBV29-1	TRBJ2-7	.	CSVEFGATSYEQYF	TGCAGCGTTGAATTTGGGGCCACCTCCTACGAGCAGTACTTC
.	TRBV7-9	TRBJ1-1	few	CAPPTPGRLTEAFF	TGTGCCCCTCCTACCCCAGGGCGCCTCACTGAAGCTTTCTTT
TRBD1	TRBV6-6	TRBJ2-5	.	CASGTLGTGAQETQYF	TGTGCCAGCGGTACCCTCGGGACAGGGGCCCAAGAGACCCAGTACTTC
.	TRBV18	TRBJ2-2	.	CASSPSDRLTRDTGELFF	TGTGCCAGCTCACCATCGGACCGACTCACCCGAGACACCGGGGAGCTGTTTTTT
.	TRBV5-1	TRBJ2-3	.	CASSPVAYRTDTQYF	TGCGCCAGCAGCCCTGTCGCTTACCGCACAGATACGCAGTATTTT
TRBD2	TRBV6-1	TRBJ2-7	.	CASSGRPLAVPYNEQYF	TGTGCCAGCAGTGGGCGCCCGCTAGCGGTACCCTACAATGAGCAGTACTTC
TRBD2	TRBV20-1	TRBJ2-3	.	CSVPPRGGTSSTDTQYF	TGCAGTGTTCCTCCGCGGGGGGGAACCTCTAGCACAGATACGCAGTATTTT
TRBD1	TRBV3-1	TRBJ2-6	once	CASSQGDRGREANVLTF	TGTGCCAGCAGCCAAGGGGACAGGGGGCGCGAGGCCAACGTCCTGACTTTC
.	TRBV29-1	TRBJ2-1	.	CSVGQGIYNEQFF	TGCAGCGTTGGACAAGGGATTTACAATGAGCAGTTCTTC
.	TRBV11-2	TRBJ2-4	.	CASSLNIKAKNIRYF	TGTGCCAGCAGCCTGAACATAAAAGCCAAAAACATTCGGTACTTC
.	TRBV28	TRBJ2-3	.	CASSVGFADTQYF	TGTGCCAGCAGTGTCGGATTCGCAGATACGCAGTATTTT
TRBD2	TRBV20-1	TRBJ2-7	.	CSAGTSLSEQYF	TGCAGTGCTGGGACTAGCCTCTCCGAGCAGTACTTC
.	TRBV3-1	TRBJ2-7	few	CASSQRLSEQYF	TGTGCCAGCAGCCAACGGCTCTCCGAGCAGTACTTC
.	TRBV20-1	TRBJ1-5	.	CSARTPGGYNQPQHF	TGCAGTGCTAGAACCCCGGGCGGGTACAATCAGCCCCAGCATTTT
.	TRBV12-3/TRBV12-4	TRBJ1-5	few	CASSLRTVPNQPQHF	TGTGCCAGCAGTTTAAGGACAGTTCCAAATCAGCCCCAGCATTTT
.	TRBV5-1	TRBJ1-3	.	CASSLSAGHSGNTIYF	TGCGCCAGCAGCTTGTCAGCAGGGCACTCTGGAAACACCATATATTTT
TRBD2	TRBV10-3	TRBJ2-3	many	CAISDILRLAGGSSTDTQYF	TGTGCCATCAGTGACATTCTGCGACTAGCGGGGGGCTCTAGCACAGATACGCAGTATTTT
.	TRBV4-1	TRBJ2-5	.	CASSQDRWRRETQYF	TGCGCCAGCAGCCAAGATCGTTGGCGGAGAGAGACCCAGTACTTC
.	TRBV6-1	TRBJ2-3	.	CASTHPRPRGARMSGTDTQYF	TGTGCCAGCACCCATCCTCGGCCGAGGGGGGCCAGAATGTCTGGCACAGATACGCAGTATTTT
.	TRBV20-1	TRBJ2-1	few	CSARFRLGGYGEQFF	TGCAGTGCTAGATTTCGACTAGGGGGGTATGGTGAGCAGTTCTTC
TRBD1	TRBV7-2	TRBJ1-1	.	CASSLAADRDAEAFF	TGTGCCAGCAGCTTAGCAGCGGACAGGGACGCTGAAGCTTTCTTT
.	TRBV2	TRBJ1-2	.	CATQSTINYGYTF	TGTGCCACCCAATCGACAATTAACTATGGCTACACCTTC
.	TRBV20-1	TRBJ1-5	few	CSVRDPMGGGNQPQHF	TGCAGTGTTAGAGATCCGATGGGCGGGGGCAATCAGCCCCAGCATTTT
.	TRBV6-1	TRBJ1-2	few	CASRLNDRSNYGYTF	TGTGCCAGCAGGCTTAATGACAGGTCGAATTATGGCTACACCTTC
TRBD2	TRBV7-2	TRBJ2-3	.	CASSFSTSTNTDTQYF	TGTGCCAGCAGCTTTTCGACTAGCACGAACACAGATACGCAGTATTTT
.	TRBV7-2	TRBJ2-1	.	CASSLLSFQETQFF	TGTGCCAGCAGCTTACTCTCCTTCCAAGAGACCCAGTTCTTC